These 23 T cell receptor beta chains share one sample of origin, sequenced in a study of cytomegalovirus exposure and HLA in healthy donors. Both 60 Vbeta primers and 13 Jbeta primers went into the PCR. Repertoires were generated with immunoSEQ multiplex PCR, while TCRdb's copy carries only in-frame clones and drops some. This sample has 140,000 to 150,000 clones, with 79% found just once. Sequenced: PBMCs. These receptor sequences come from a woman in her thirties or forties in good health and CMV-seropositive.

The chain combines TRBV28 with TRBJ1-6; 8 bases agree with TRBD1. Germline CDR1 reads MDHEN; CDR2 reads SYDVKM. CDR3 length: 13 residues. J was trimmed by 8 bases and V by 7 bases; bases with no gene match: 4. The CDR3 DNA reads as TGTGCCAGCAACGGACAGGGCTATTCACCCCTCCACTTT. It translates to CASNGQGYSPLHF. Supplemented by reference TRBV28 and TRBJ1-6, the full variable domain reads DVKVTQSSRYLVKRTGEKVFLECVQDMDHENMFWYRQDPGLGLRLIYFSYDVKMKEKGDIPEGYSVSREKKERFSLILESASTNQTSMYLCASNGQGYSPLHFGNGTRLTVT.

The chain joins TRBV30 to TRBJ1-5, with D hard to call. Trimming removed 7 bases from V and 0 bases from J, with 7 bases in between. Germline lookup yields CDR1 GTSNPN and CDR2 SVGIG (reference sequence). The CDR3 runs to 12 residues. The chain's CDR3 is CASSYSNQPQHF. In nucleotides, the CDR3 is TGTGCCTCTAGCTATAGCAATCAGCCCCAGCATTTT.

The V gene is TRBV7-9, the J gene TRBJ2-7; possible D gene TRBD2, 6 bases. This CDR3 comprises 15 residues. Deletions cut 5 bases from V and 1 base from J, with 15 bases between. Germline lookup yields CDR1 SEHNR and CDR2 FQNEAQ (reference sequence). CDR3 protein: CASSGRASASYEQYF. CDR3 DNA sequence: TGTGCCAGCAGCGGCCGGGCTAGCGCTTCCTACGAGCAGTACTTC.

The CDR3 spells CASSRFGAGGTGELFF. DNA of the CDR3: TGTGCCAGCAGCCGATTTGGAGCGGGGGGCACCGGGGAGCTGTTTTTT. This sequence joins TRBV11-2 and TRBJ2-2, with 9 bases aligning to TRBD2. This CDR3 is built from 16 residues. The V segment lost 5 bases and the J segment 4 bases; nucleotides outside the gene matches: 8. Germline V gene data show CDR1 as SGHAT and CDR2 as FQNNGV.

The CDR3 is CASRTGLSPYEQYF. Here the CDR3 DNA reads TGTGCCAGCAGGACGGGACTGTCTCCTTACGAGCAGTACTTC. The chain uses TRBV6-1 and TRBJ2-7; D is perhaps TRBD2 (6 bases). Germline CDR1 reads MNHNS; CDR2 reads SASEGT. The CDR3 is 14 residues long. V was trimmed by 6 bases and J by 4 bases, leaving 16 bases between them.

The CDR3 here is CASSLTGQGANYGYTF. DNA of the CDR3: TGTGCCAGCAGCCTAACGGGACAGGGGGCAAACTATGGCTACACCTTC. The chain links TRBV5-4 to TRBJ1-2; TRBD1 matches at 12 bases. After removal of 4 bases from V and 2 bases from J, the junction contained 6 bases not matched to a gene. Germline lookup yields CDR1 SGHNT and CDR2 YYREEE (reference sequence). This CDR3 spans 16 amino acids. Variable domain in full (rest from reference TRBV5-4 and TRBJ1-2): ETGVTQSPTHLIKTRGQQVTLRCSSQSGHNTVSWYQQALGQGPQFIFQYYREEENGRGNFPPRFSGLQFPNYSSELNVNALELDDSALYLCASSLTGQGANYGYTFGSGTRLTVV.

The chain couples TRBV28 to TRBJ2-1; maybe TRBD1 (6 bases). The CDR3 length is 14 residues. Germline loops: CDR1 MDHEN, CDR2 SYDVKM. Trimming stripped 5 bases from V and 9 bases from J, with 17 bases between. The DNA of the CDR3 is TGTGCCAGCAGTCCCCCACAGGGTTTCACTGAGCAGTTCTTC. It specifies CASSPPQGFTEQFF.

The CDR3 bases are TGTGCCAGCAGTACACCGGGACTAGCTGGCTCCTACAATGAGCAGTTCTTC. Translated, it gives CASSTPGLAGSYNEQFF. The V and J genes are TRBV28 and TRBJ2-1; the match to TRBD2 covers 9 bases. Germline-derived CDR1 and CDR2 are MDHEN and SYDVKM. V was clipped by 5 bases and J by 0 bases; unmatched bases: 8. The CDR3 totals 17 residues.

The chain links TRBV27 to TRBJ1-1; TRBD1 might be the D (5 bases). Germline loops: CDR1 MNHEY, CDR2 SMNVEV (reference sequence). The CDR3 spans 17 residues. Trimming removed 3 bases from V and 11 bases from J, with 28 bases in between. The chain's CDR3 is CASSLYGKLPQGESAFF. Written as DNA, the CDR3 is TGTGCCAGCAGTTTGTACGGTAAATTACCTCAGGGCGAATCGGCTTTCTTT.

This clone was seen a few times. This chain joins TRBV4-2 and TRBJ1-2; weak D call: TRBD1 (6 bases). This CDR3 contains 15 residues. Germline V gene data show CDR1 as LGHNA and CDR2 as YNFKEQ. Trimming removed 3 bases from V and 1 base from J, with 12 bases in between. This CDR3 reads CASSHGEGHNYGYTF. As DNA, the CDR3 is TGTGCCAGCAGCCACGGAGAGGGACATAACTATGGCTACACCTTC.

The rearrangement uses TRBV5-4 and TRBJ2-5; 16 positions agree with TRBD2. Per germline, CDR1 SGHNT and CDR2 YYREEE (reference sequence). V was clipped by 5 bases and J by 5 bases; unmatched bases: 12. This CDR3 comprises 18 residues. The CDR3 here is CASSITGLAGGRGETQYF. The DNA for the CDR3 is TGTGCCAGCAGTATTACGGGACTAGCGGGGGGGCGGGGTGAGACCCAGTACTTC.

This clone was counted once. The chain recombines TRBV10-2 with TRBJ2-2; 16 bases are a match to TRBD2. Germline V gene lookup returns CDR1 WSHSY and CDR2 SAAADI. V gave up 3 bases and J gave up 7 bases; unmatched junction bases: 8. This CDR3 is 18 amino acids long. The chain's CDR3 is CASSDGTSGGALNGELFF. CDR3 bases: TGCGCCAGCAGTGATGGGACTAGCGGGGGGGCTCTGAACGGGGAGCTGTTTTTT.

V is TRBV30 and J is TRBJ2-7, with 12 bases identical to TRBD2. Unmatched junction bases numbered 0, after V lost 1 base and J lost 2 bases. The CDR3 is made up of 14 amino acids. Per germline, CDR1 GTSNPN and CDR2 SVGIG (reference sequence). CDR3 region: CAWSGTSGAYEQYF. The DNA of the CDR3 is TGTGCCTGGAGTGGGACTAGCGGGGCCTACGAGCAGTACTTC. The variable domain in full, completed from reference TRBV30 and TRBJ2-7, reads SQTIHQWPATLVQPVGSPLSLECTVEGTSNPNLYWYRQAAGRGLQLLFYSVGIGQISSEVPQNLSASRPQDRQFILSSKKLLLSDSGFYLCAWSGTSGAYEQYFGPGTRLTVT.

In regard to this clone: This sample includes further DNA sequences coding for the same CDR3. The CDR3 loop is CASSLQGYEQFF. DNA for the CDR3: TGCGCCAGCAGCCTACAGGGGTATGAGCAGTTCTTC. The chain combines TRBV5-1 with TRBJ2-1, with 7 positions matching TRBD1. With V trimmed by 4 bases and J by 8 bases, 3 bases remained unmatched. The germline V gene has CDR1 SGHRS and CDR2 YFSETQ. The CDR3 totals 12 residues.

Concerning this clone itself: Different DNA sequences within this sample yield the same CDR3. CDR3 nucleotides: TGTGCCAGCAGTTACTCCGGGGGACAAGAGACCCAGTACTTC. This gives the protein CASSYSGGQETQYF. The V gene is TRBV6-5, the J gene TRBJ2-5; D perhaps matches TRBD2 (6 bases). Looked up from germline, CDR1 is MNHEY and CDR2 is SVGAGI. The CDR3 has 14 amino acids. Trimming removed 0 bases at V and 2 bases at J, with 7 bases between.

The chain joins TRBV19 to TRBJ1-5; D not certain. V lost 7 bases, J lost 0 bases, and 19 bases lay in between. Germline CDR1 reads LNHDA; CDR2 reads SQIVND (reference sequence). This CDR3 has 17 amino acids. The CDR3 is CASNLGPARASNQPQHF. The CDR3 DNA reads TGTGCCAGTAATCTCGGCCCCGCGAGGGCTAGCAATCAGCCCCAGCATTTT.

The chain combines TRBV5-1 with TRBJ1-2; D uncertain. Germline CDR1 and CDR2: SGHRS and YFSETQ. Trimming shortened V by 1 base and J by 0 bases, and 10 bases separated the two germline ends. The length of the CDR3 is 15 residues. The CDR3 bases are TGCGCCAGCAGCTTGTCGCCCGCGACTAACTATGGCTACACCTTC. Protein: CASSLSPATNYGYTF.

A single count supports this clone. The gene calls are TRBV9 and TRBJ1-1, with D unclear. V lost 6 bases and J 4 bases, leaving 16 bases between the germline ends. Germline assignment: CDR1 SGDLS and CDR2 YYNGEE. The CDR3 runs 14 residues. The CDR3 nucleotides read TGTGCCAGCACAGCCGTGGCTGCAGGCACTGAAGCTTTCTTT. Translated, it gives CASTAVAAGTEAFF.

This clone was seen a single time. This chain uses TRBV2 with TRBJ1-2, with 9 nucleotides matching TRBD1. The germline V gene encodes CDR1 SNHLY and CDR2 FYNNEI. The CDR3 has 15 amino acids. Trimming cost V 8 bases and J 4 bases; bases outside gene matches: 11. CDR3 sequence reads: CASPTGTGNVYGYTF. The CDR3 nucleotides are TGTGCCAGCCCGACCGGGACAGGGAACGTCTATGGCTACACCTTC.

This clone has a handful of counts. The rearrangement links TRBV7-3 to TRBJ2-3; TRBD2 matches at 13 bases. The CDR3 loop spans 19 amino acids. With 2 bases clipped from V and 0 bases from J, the junction kept 8 bases outside the gene matches. Looked up from germline, CDR1 is SGHTA and CDR2 is FQGTGA. The CDR3 coding sequence is TGTGCCAGCAGCTTATCTCCCGGGACTAGCGGGGAAAGCACAGATACGCAGTATTTT. This codes for CASSLSPGTSGESTDTQYF.

This sequence joins TRBV18 and TRBJ1-2; D possibly corresponds to TRBD1 (6 bases). Looked up from germline, CDR1 is KGHSH and CDR2 is LQKENI. Trimming left V 2 bases short and J 5 bases short, with 15 bases between. CDR3 length: 15 amino acids. DNA of the CDR3: TGTGCCAGCTCACCAGGGGCAGGGGTTAATTATGGCTACACCTTC. It is translated as CASSPGAGVNYGYTF.

V and J are TRBV5-1 and TRBJ1-5; tentatively, D is TRBD1 (5 bases). The V end was cut by 2 bases, the J end by 7 bases, with 16 bases between. CDR1 SGHRS and CDR2 YFSETQ come from the germline V gene. The CDR3 runs 15 residues. The CDR3 is CASSFGGQGGQPQHF. The CDR3, as DNA: TGCGCCAGCAGCTTTGGTGGGCAGGGCGGCCAGCCCCAGCATTTT. Supplemented by reference TRBV5-1 and TRBJ1-5, the full variable domain reads KAGVTQTPRYLIKTRGQQVTLSCSPISGHRSVSWYQQTPGQGLQFLFEYFSETQRNKGNFPGRFSGRQFSNSRSEMNVSTLELGDSALYLCASSFGGQGGQPQHFGDGTRLSIL.

The chain uses TRBV5-5 and TRBJ2-1, with D perhaps matching TRBD1 (5 bases). Germline CDR1 reads SGHKS; CDR2 reads YYEKEE (reference sequence). V was cut by 0 bases and J by 8 bases, with 12 bases left in between. This CDR3 comprises 14 residues. Here the CDR3 reads CASSLAAGIYEQFF. CDR3 coding DNA: TGTGCCAGCAGCTTGGCGGCAGGGATCTATGAGCAGTTCTTC. Filled out from reference TRBV5-5 and TRBJ2-1, the complete variable domain reads DAGVTQSPTHLIKTRGQQVTLRCSPISGHKSVSWYQQVLGQGPQFIFQYYEKEERGRGNFPDRFSARQFPNYSSELNVNALLLGDSALYLCASSLAAGIYEQFFGPGTRLTVL.